This is a list of T cell receptor beta chains from one sample in a study of T cell responses to AZD1222 COVID-19 vaccine. Only in-frame clones appear in the TCRdb table, and some are missing; sequencing was by immunoSEQ multiplex PCR. The repertoire holds more than 120,000 clones, with 88% as singletons. Material: peripheral blood, obtained 28 days after the second dose of the MenACWY control vaccine. The receptor source for this set is an adult who received the MenACWY meningococcal vaccine as a control. The CDR3 runs from the conserved cysteine through the conserved F or W. D genes are given only for firm matches. Some rows have no size entry. The others give once, few or many, or a class for an expanded clone.

>TRBJ2-7|TRBV2|NA|NA
TGTGCCAGCACCTACCTGACAGAGTTAGACGAGCAGTACTTC
CASTYLTELDEQYF
>TRBJ1-2|TRBV15|NA|NA
TGTGCCACCAGCAGAGATAGTTCGGGTCGCTACACCTTC
CATSRDSSGRYTF
>TRBJ2-6|TRBV2|NA|NA
TGTGCCTCCCAAAGGGGTTTCTCTGGGGCCAACGTCCTGACTTTC
CASQRGFSGANVLTF
>TRBJ1-5|TRBV4-1|NA|NA
TGCGCCAGCAGCCAAGAGGCACAGGCCTTCAATCAGCCCCAGCATTTT
CASSQEAQAFNQPQHF
>TRBJ1-1|TRBV7-2|NA|NA
TGTGCCAGCAGCTACGTGCCCGGGGCGAACACTGAAGCTTTCTTT
CASSYVPGANTEAFF
>TRBJ1-2|TRBV11-2|NA|NA
TGTGCCAGCAGCAGACGGGGAGGATATGGCTACACCTTC
CASSRRGGYGYTF
>TRBJ1-1|TRBV7-3|NA|NA
TGTGCCAGCAGCTTATCAGGGAGGGACACTGAAGCTTTCTTT
CASSLSGRDTEAFF
>TRBJ1-4|TRBV28|NA|NA
TGTGCCAGCAGTCCCCCCCGGGGAGGGGATGAAAAACTGTTTTTT
CASSPPRGGDEKLFF
>TRBJ2-1|TRBV5-5|NA|NA
TGTGCCAGCAGCTTGGTCGGAGGGGGCTATGAGCAGTTCTTC
CASSLVGGGYEQFF
>TRBJ2-7|TRBV15|NA|NA
TGTGCCACCAGCAGGGGATACAACTACGAGCAGTACTTC
CATSRGYNYEQYF
>TRBJ2-1|TRBV6-2/TRBV6-3|TRBD2|NA
TGTGCCAGCAGTTACCAGCGGGAGTATCATGAGCAGTTCTTC
CASSYQREYHEQFF
>TRBJ2-2|TRBV10-3|TRBD2|NA
TGTGCCATCAGTATAGCGGGAAATCGATACACCGGGGAGCTGTTTTTT
CAISIAGNRYTGELFF
>TRBJ2-3|TRBV11-3|NA|NA
TGTGCCAGCAGCTTTGGCGGGAGCACAGATACGCAGTATTTT
CASSFGGSTDTQYF
>TRBJ2-3|TRBV7-2|NA|NA
TGTGCCAGCAGCTGGGGGTCAGGGGACGCAGATACGCAGTATTTT
CASSWGSGDADTQYF
>TRBJ1-1|TRBV5-4|TRBD1|NA
TGTGCCAGCAGCTTATCAGGGGGTGTGAACACTGAAGCTTTCTTT
CASSLSGGVNTEAFF
>TRBJ1-2|TRBV29-1|TRBD1|few
TGCAGCGTTAGGACAGGCTCCGGCTATGGCTACACCTTC
CSVRTGSGYGYTF
>TRBJ2-7|TRBV11-3|NA|NA
TGTGCCAGCAGCTTCCGCAACCCCTACGAGCAGTACTTC
CASSFRNPYEQYF
>TRBJ1-2|TRBV7-9|NA|NA
TGTGCCAGCAGCTTTATGGCCCACCCAGGGGACTATGGCTACACCTTC
CASSFMAHPGDYGYTF
>TRBJ2-5|TRBV12-5|NA|few
TGTGCTAGTGCGGTCGTTGAGACCCAGTACTTC
CASAVVETQYF
>TRBJ1-2|TRBV28|NA|once
TGTGCCAGCAGGGAATGGGGAGACTATGGCTACACCTTC
CASREWGDYGYTF
>TRBJ1-1|TRBV25-1|NA|NA
TGTGCCAGCAGTGAATACCGTTTCGCGGGGGACACTGAAGCTTTCTTT
CASSEYRFAGDTEAFF
>TRBJ2-1|TRBV5-1|TRBD1|once
TGCGCCAGCAGCTTGACCGGGACAGCCTACAATGAGCAGTTCTTC
CASSLTGTAYNEQFF
>TRBJ1-2|TRBV30|TRBD1|once
TGTGCCTGGAGTGGGGACAGGCTCTCGGGAGGCTACACCTTC
CAWSGDRLSGGYTF
>TRBJ2-7|TRBV6-2/TRBV6-3|NA|NA
TGTGCCAGCAGTGTTCGGGACACGACCTACGAGCAGTACTTC
CASSVRDTTYEQYF
>TRBJ1-1|TRBV4-1|NA|NA
TGCGCCAGCAGCGGGTCCCGCGGAAACACTGAAGCTTTCTTT
CASSGSRGNTEAFF
>TRBJ1-4|TRBV2|NA|NA
TGTGCCAGCAGTGATGGGTCGGCTATCAATGAAAAACTGTTTTTT
CASSDGSAINEKLFF
>TRBJ1-6|TRBV18|TRBD1|NA
TGTGCCAGCTCACCAACGGAGGCAGGGGGCGGATATAATTCACCCCTCCACTTT
CASSPTEAGGGYNSPLHF
>TRBJ2-3|TRBV4-1|NA|once
TGCGCCAGCAGCCACCCTGGGGCAGATACGCAGTATTTT
CASSHPGADTQYF
>TRBJ2-2|TRBV4-3|NA|once
TGCGCCAGCAGCCAAGGGCCCAGAACGAACACCGGGGAGCTGTTTTTT
CASSQGPRTNTGELFF
>TRBJ2-3|TRBV9|TRBD2|NA
TGTGCCAGCAGCCCGACTAGCGGGGGGGCGTTAAATACGCAGTATTTT
CASSPTSGGALNTQYF
>TRBJ2-7|TRBV28|TRBD2|NA
TGTGCCAGCAGCTCTCAGGGACTAGCGGGAGGCTACGAGCAGTACTTC
CASSSQGLAGGYEQYF